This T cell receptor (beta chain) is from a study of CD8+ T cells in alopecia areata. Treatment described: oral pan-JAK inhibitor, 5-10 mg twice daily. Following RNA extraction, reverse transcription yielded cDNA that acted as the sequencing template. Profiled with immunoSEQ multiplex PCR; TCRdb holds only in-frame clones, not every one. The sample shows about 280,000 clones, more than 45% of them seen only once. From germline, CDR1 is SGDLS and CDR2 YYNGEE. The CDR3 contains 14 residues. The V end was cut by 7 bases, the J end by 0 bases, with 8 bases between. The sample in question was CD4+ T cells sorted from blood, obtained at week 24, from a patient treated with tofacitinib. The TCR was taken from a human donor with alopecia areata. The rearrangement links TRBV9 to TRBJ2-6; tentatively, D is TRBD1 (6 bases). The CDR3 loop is CASGGYSGANVLTF. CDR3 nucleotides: TGTGCCAGCGGGGGCTACTCTGGGGCCAACGTCCTGACTTTC.